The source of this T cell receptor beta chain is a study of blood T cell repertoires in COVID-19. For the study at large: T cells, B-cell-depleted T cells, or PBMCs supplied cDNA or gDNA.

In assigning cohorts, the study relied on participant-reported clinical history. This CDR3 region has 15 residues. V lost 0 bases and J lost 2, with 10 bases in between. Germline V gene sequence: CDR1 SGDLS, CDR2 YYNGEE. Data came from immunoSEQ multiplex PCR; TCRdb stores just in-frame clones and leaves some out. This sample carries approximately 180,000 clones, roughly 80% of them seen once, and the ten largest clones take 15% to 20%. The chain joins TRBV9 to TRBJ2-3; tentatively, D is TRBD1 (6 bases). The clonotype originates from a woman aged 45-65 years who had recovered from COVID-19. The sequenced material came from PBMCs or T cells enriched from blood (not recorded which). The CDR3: CASSVGRGYTDTQYF. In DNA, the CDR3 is TGTGCCAGCAGCGTAGGCAGGGGATACACAGATACGCAGTATTTT.